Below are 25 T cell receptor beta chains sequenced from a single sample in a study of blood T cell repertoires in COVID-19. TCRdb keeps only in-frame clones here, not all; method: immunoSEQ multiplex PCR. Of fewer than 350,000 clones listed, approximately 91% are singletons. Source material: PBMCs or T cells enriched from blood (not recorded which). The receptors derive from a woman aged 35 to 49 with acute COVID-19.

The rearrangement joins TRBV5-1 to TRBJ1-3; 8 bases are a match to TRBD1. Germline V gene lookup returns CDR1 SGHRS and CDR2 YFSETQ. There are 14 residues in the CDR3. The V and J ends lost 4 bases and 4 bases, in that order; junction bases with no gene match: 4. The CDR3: CASSVGTGGNTIYF. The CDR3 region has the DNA TGCGCCAGCAGCGTCGGGACAGGCGGAAACACCATATATTTT.

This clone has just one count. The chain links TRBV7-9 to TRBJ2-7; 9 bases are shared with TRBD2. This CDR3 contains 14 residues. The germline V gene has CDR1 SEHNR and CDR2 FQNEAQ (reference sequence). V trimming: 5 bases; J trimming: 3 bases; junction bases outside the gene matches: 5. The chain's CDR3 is CASSPLAGNYEQYF. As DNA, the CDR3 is TGTGCCAGCAGCCCCCTAGCGGGAAACTACGAGCAGTACTTC.

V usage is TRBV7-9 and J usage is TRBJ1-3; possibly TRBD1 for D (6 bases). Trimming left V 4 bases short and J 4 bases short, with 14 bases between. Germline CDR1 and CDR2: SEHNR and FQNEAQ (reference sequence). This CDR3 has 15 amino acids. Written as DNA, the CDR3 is TGTGCCAGCAGCTACTACAGGGAATCAGGAAACACCATATATTTT. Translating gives CASSYYRESGNTIYF.

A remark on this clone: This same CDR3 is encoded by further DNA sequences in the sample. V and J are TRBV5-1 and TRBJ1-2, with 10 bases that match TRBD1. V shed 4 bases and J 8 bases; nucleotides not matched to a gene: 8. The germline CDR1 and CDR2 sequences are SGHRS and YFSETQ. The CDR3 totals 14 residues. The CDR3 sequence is CASSPDRGLGGYTF. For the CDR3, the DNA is TGCGCCAGCAGCCCAGACAGGGGGCTTGGAGGCTACACCTTC.

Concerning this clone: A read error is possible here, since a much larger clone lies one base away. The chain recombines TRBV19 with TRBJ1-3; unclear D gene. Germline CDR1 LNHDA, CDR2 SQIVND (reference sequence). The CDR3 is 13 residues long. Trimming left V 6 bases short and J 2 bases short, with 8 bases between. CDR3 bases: TGTGCCAGTAGCCGGGGTGCTGGAAACACCATATATTTT. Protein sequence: CASSRGAGNTIYF.

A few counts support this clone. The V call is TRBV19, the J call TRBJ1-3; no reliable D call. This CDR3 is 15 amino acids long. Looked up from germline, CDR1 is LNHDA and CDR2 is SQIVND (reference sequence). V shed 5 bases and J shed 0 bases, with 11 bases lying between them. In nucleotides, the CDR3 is TGTGCCAGTAGTCCAGTATGGAGCTCTGGAAACACCATATATTTT. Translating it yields CASSPVWSSGNTIYF.

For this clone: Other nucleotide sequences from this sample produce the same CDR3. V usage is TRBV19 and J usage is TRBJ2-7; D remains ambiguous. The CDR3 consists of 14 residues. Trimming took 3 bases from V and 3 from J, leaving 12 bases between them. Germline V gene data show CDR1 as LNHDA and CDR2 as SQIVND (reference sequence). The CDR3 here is CASSIGGGSYEQYF. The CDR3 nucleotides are TGTGCCAGTAGTATTGGCGGCGGCAGCTACGAGCAGTACTTC.

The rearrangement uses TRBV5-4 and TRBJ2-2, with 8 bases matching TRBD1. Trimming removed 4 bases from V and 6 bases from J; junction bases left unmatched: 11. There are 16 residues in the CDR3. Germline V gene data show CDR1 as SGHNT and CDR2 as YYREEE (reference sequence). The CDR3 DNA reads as TGTGCCAGCAGCCCTGGACAGGGTAAAGTGGCCGGGGAGCTGTTTTTT. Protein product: CASSPGQGKVAGELFF.

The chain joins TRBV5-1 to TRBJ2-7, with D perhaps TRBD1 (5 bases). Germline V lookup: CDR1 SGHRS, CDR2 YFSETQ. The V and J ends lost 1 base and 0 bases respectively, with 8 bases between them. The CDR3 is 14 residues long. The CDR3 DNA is TGCGCCAGCAGCTTGCCGACAGCCTCCTACGAGCAGTACTTC. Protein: CASSLPTASYEQYF.

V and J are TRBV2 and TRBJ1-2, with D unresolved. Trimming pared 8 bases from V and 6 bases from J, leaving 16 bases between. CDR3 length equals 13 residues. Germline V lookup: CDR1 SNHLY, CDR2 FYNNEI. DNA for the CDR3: TGTGCCAGCGGACTCCAAAGAACGAATGGCTACACCTTC. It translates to CASGLQRTNGYTF.

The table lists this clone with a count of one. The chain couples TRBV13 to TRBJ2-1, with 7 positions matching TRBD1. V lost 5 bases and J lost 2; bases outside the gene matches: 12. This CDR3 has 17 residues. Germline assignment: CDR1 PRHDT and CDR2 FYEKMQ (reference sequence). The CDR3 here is CASSGGRGQGAYNEQFF. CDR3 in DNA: TGTGCCAGCAGCGGGGGAAGAGGGCAGGGGGCCTACAATGAGCAGTTCTTC.

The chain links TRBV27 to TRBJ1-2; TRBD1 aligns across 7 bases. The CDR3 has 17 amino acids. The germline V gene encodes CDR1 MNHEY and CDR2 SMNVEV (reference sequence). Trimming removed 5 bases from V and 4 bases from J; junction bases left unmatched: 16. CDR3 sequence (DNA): TGTGCCAGCAGTCCACCTATGGGACAGCGACAGTTCTATGGCTACACCTTC. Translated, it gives CASSPPMGQRQFYGYTF.

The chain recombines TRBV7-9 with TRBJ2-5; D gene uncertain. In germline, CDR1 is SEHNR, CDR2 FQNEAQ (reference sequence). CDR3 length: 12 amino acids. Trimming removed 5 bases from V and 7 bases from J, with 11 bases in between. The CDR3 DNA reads TGTGCCAGCAGCCCGATCCCGGGGACCCAGTACTTC. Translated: CASSPIPGTQYF.

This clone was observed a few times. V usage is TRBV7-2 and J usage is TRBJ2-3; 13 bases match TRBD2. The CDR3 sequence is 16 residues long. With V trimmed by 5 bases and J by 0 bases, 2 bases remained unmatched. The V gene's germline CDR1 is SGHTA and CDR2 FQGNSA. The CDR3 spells CASSGGLAGSTDTQYF. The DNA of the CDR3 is TGTGCCAGCAGCGGGGGACTAGCGGGAAGCACAGATACGCAGTATTTT.

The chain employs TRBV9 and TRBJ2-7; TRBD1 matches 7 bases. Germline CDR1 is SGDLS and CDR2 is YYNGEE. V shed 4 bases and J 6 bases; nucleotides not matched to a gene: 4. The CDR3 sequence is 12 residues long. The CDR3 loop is CASSPTGVEQYF. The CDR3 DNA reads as TGTGCCAGCAGCCCCACAGGGGTCGAGCAGTACTTC.

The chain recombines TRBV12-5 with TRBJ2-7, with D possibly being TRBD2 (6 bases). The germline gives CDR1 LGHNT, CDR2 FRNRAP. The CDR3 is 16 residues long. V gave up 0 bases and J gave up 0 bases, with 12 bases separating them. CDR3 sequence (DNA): TGTGCTAGTGGTTTGGTATTTGCGGGAAGCTCCTACGAGCAGTACTTC. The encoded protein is CASGLVFAGSSYEQYF.

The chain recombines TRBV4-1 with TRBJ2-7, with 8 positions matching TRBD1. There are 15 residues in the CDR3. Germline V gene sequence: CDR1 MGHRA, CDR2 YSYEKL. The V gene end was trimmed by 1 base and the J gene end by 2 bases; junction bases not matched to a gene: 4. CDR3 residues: CASSQAPTGAYEQYF. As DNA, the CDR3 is TGCGCCAGCAGCCAAGCCCCGACAGGGGCCTACGAGCAGTACTTC.

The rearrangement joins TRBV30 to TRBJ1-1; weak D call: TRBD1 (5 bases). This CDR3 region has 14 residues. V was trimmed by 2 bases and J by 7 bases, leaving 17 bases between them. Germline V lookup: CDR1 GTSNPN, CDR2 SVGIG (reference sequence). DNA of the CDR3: TGTGCCTGGAGTCCTTCCCTACCTAGGGGTGAAGCTTTCTTT. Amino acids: CAWSPSLPRGEAFF. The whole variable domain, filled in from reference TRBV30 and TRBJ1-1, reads SQTIHQWPATLVQPVGSPLSLECTVEGTSNPNLYWYRQAAGRGLQLLFYSVGIGQISSEVPQNLSASRPQDRQFILSSKKLLLSDSGFYLCAWSPSLPRGEAFFGQGTRLTVV.

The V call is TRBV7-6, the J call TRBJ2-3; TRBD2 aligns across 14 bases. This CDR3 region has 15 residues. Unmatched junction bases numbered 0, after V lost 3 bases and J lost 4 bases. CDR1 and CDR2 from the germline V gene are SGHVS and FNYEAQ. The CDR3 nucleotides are TGTGCCAGCAGCTTGACTAGCGGGGGGGCAGATACGCAGTATTTT. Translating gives CASSLTSGGADTQYF.

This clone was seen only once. CDR3 sequence (DNA): TGTGCCAGCAGCTTCAGACCCACAGTGGGCTCTGGAAACACCATATATTTT. Encoded protein: CASSFRPTVGSGNTIYF. The V call is TRBV7-8, the J call TRBJ1-3; no definite D call. CDR3 length equals 17 residues. V was pared by 3 bases and J by 0 bases, with 15 bases between. CDR1 and CDR2 from the germline V gene are SGHVS and FQNEAQ.

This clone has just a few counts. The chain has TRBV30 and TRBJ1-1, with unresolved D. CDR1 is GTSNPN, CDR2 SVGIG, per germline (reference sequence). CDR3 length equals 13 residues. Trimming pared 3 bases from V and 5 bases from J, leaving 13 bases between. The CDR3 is CAWRPLSVTEAFF. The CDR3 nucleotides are TGTGCCTGGAGACCCCTCTCAGTGACTGAAGCTTTCTTT.

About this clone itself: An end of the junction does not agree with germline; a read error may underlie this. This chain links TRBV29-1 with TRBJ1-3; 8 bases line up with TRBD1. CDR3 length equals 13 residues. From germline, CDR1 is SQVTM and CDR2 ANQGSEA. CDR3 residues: CSVRTGSGSTIYF. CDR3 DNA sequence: TGCAGCGTCAGGACAGGGTCGGGAAGCACCATATATTTT.

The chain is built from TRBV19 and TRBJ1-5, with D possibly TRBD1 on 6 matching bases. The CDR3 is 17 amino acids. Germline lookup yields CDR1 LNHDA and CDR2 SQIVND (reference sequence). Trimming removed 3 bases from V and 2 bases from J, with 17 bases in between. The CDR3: CASSMGARGKGNQPQHF. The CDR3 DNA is TGTGCCAGTAGTATGGGGGCTAGGGGAAAGGGCAATCAGCCCCAGCATTTT.

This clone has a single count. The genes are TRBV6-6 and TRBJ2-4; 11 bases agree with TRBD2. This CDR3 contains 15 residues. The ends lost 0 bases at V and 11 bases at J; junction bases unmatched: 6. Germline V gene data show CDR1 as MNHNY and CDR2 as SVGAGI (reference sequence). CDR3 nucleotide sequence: TGTGCCAGCAGTTACTCGGGTAGCGGGAGGGCCGTTCAGTACTTC. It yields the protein CASSYSGSGRAVQYF.

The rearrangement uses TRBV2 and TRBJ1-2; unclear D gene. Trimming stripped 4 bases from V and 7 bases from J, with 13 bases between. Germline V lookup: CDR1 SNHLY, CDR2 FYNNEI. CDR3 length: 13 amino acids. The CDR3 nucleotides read TGTGCCAGCAGTGGTGAGGGCAGGTCTGGCTACACCTTC. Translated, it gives CASSGEGRSGYTF.